The clone carrying this T cell receptor (beta chain) occurred a few times. These data come from a study of blood T cells in healthy people across ages. A second PCR of 7 to 11 cycles used a sample-barcoded 5' primer and a J-beta primer mix. Tagging of each cDNA molecule was performed by a template-switch adaptor with 12 random nucleotides. TCRdb re-called the 5' RACE reads with MiXCR, one entry per CDR3 protein. This sample has approximately 810,000 distinct CDR3 sequences, with 29% found just once. V was cut by 3 bases and J by 6 bases, with 20 bases left in between. The CDR3 spans 15 residues. Per germline, CDR1 DFQATT and CDR2 SNEGSKA (reference sequence).

This clonotype was obtained from a woman older than 75 in good health. The chain has TRBV20-1 and TRBJ1-2; the D gene is possibly TRBD1 (5 bases). Sequencing was done on a sample of blood. The CDR3 DNA sequence: TGCAGTGCTAGCCCGCTGGACCAGGGATTGGATGGCTACACCTTC. Translated, it gives CSASPLDQGLDGYTF.